The entry below describes one TCR beta chain. The authors' processing: The assay estimated nucleated cells by amplifying reference gene primers. This table comes from immunoSEQ multiplex PCR, and its TCRdb copy is limited to in-frame clones, with some not included. V, J and clone size reflect that table, while D and trimming were determined from the DNA. The sample yields 190,000 or so clones, 70% to 90% seen once. The entry originates in a study of blood T cell repertoires in COVID-19. Study in general: Whether acute or convalescent, the COVID-19 samples came from the United States, Italy and Spain.

J gave up 11 bases and V 6 bases, and 4 bases lay outside the gene matches. The germline V gene encodes CDR1 DFQATT and CDR2 SNEGSKA (reference sequence). This CDR3 comprises 11 residues. The chain has TRBV20-1 and TRBJ2-3, with TRBD2 matching 11 bases. This sequence originates from a middle-aged man with active or convalescent COVID-19. The material sequenced was peripheral blood. CDR3 loop: CSARLAGRQYF. The DNA of the CDR3 is TGCAGTGCCCGACTAGCGGGGAGGCAGTATTTT.